The clone carrying this TCR beta chain turned up a few times. Antigen unknown. The data were obtained in a study of CD8 T cells in ankylosing spondylitis. Study-level results: Those disease-linked clones were CD8+; they were also relatively rare in peripheral blood. Clones linked to disease were reported to show significant enrichment in matched ankylosing spondylitis synovial fluid. Reactive arthritis synovial fluid and blood were previously reported to contain some motif variants. Seemingly characteristic of ankylosing spondylitis blood was a TCR beta motif consisting of under 10 highly homologous variants.

The germline V gene has CDR1 LGHDT and CDR2 YNNKEL (reference sequence). This CDR3 has 15 amino acids. V gave up 4 bases and J gave up 2 bases, with 14 bases separating them. Quantitative barcoded 5'-RACE was used to prepare TCR beta libraries. TCRdb recomputed calls from the 5' RACE reads with MiXCR, one row per CDR3 protein. The data contain some 700,000 distinct CDR3 sequences, around 19% of them singletons. Sequenced input: blood, either unsorted or a sorted T cell fraction (not recorded which). The rearrangement joins TRBV3-1 to TRBJ1-1, with D possibly matching TRBD1 (5 bases). The TCR was taken from a male donor with ankylosing spondylitis. The CDR3 region is CASSLNLGLNTEAFF. The CDR3 region has the DNA TGTGCCAGCAGCCTAAATCTGGGACTCAACACTGAAGCTTTCTTT.